This entry features one T cell receptor beta chain sequence. The data were obtained in a study of Tregs in tolerant kidney transplant recipients. Here immunoSEQ multiplex PCR was the method, and the copy in TCRdb shows in-frame clones only, minus some. This sample yields under 95,000 clones, of which approximately 89% are seen a single time; approximately 0.37% belongs to the top ten. V lost 6 bases, J lost 4 bases, and 17 bases lay in between. The germline V gene encodes CDR1 SGHRS and CDR2 YFSETQ. The CDR3 spans 15 residues. Unstimulated regulatory T cells (CD4+CD25+CD127-), CD4+CD25- non-regulatory cells, CD4 and CD8 cells were FACS-sorted from thawed PBMCs.

The V gene is TRBV5-1, the J gene TRBJ2-1; weak D call: TRBD1 (6 bases). This TCR derives from a human donor who received a combined kidney and bone marrow transplant. Specimen: Tregs from blood, collected before the transplant. In DNA, the CDR3 is TGCGCCAGCACGGCCCCCGGGACACCTTACAATGAGCAGTTCTTC. Protein product: CASTAPGTPYNEQFF.